Listed here are 21 T cell receptor beta chains from one sample, sequenced in a study of blood T cell repertoires in COVID-19. Profiled with immunoSEQ multiplex PCR; TCRdb holds only in-frame clones, not every one. This table holds tens of thousands of clones, about 82% found once. Sequencing was done on a sample of PBMCs or T cells enriched from blood (not recorded which). The receptors stem from a woman in her forties with acute COVID-19.

This chain connects TRBV19 to TRBJ1-1; D unresolved. CDR3 size: 15 residues. The germline V and J ends were trimmed by 4 bases and 1 base, with 13 bases remaining between them. From germline, CDR1 is LNHDA and CDR2 SQIVND (reference sequence). In DNA form, the CDR3 reads TGTGCCAGTAGTAGCTCGGGTTTAGAGAACACTGAAGCTTTCTTT. This encodes CASSSSGLENTEAFF.

V and J are TRBV12-3 or TRBV12-4 and TRBJ1-2; tentatively, D is TRBD1 (6 bases). The CDR3 is made up of 13 amino acids. V was pared by 6 bases and J by 5 bases, with 13 bases between. CDR3 sequence: CASSLRGSYGYTF. In nucleotides, the CDR3 is TGTGCCAGCAGCCTCAGGGGTTCGTATGGCTACACCTTC.

This chain connects TRBV7-9 to TRBJ2-7, with TRBD2 identical over 7 bases. J lost 6 bases, V lost 1 base, and 18 bases had no gene match. The CDR3 spans 18 residues. The V gene's germline CDR1 is SEHNR and CDR2 FQNEAQ (reference sequence). For the CDR3, the DNA is TGTGCCAGCAGCTTAGATGTGCGGGAGTCCACCTATTGGCCCGAGCAGTACTTC. Translated, it gives CASSLDVRESTYWPEQYF.

V is TRBV28 and J is TRBJ1-3, with 7 bases aligning to TRBD1. CDR1 is MDHEN, CDR2 SYDVKM, per germline. The CDR3 consists of 16 residues. J was trimmed by 0 bases and V by 6 bases; bases with no gene match: 8. The CDR3 region is CASRPRQGNSGNTIYF. CDR3 coding DNA: TGTGCCAGCAGACCTCGACAGGGAAACTCTGGAAACACCATATATTTT.

This clone came up a few times. The rearrangement joins TRBV7-2 to TRBJ1-4; 8 nucleotides line up with TRBD1. The CDR3 is 15 amino acids. V lost 3 bases to trimming and J lost 0 bases; unmatched junction nucleotides: 0. The germline V gene has CDR1 SGHTA and CDR2 FQGNSA. CDR3 nucleotide sequence: TGTGCCAGCAGCTTGGGACAGGCAACTAATGAAAAACTGTTTTTT. Translation gives CASSLGQATNEKLFF.

This clone appeared a few times. This chain connects TRBV24-1 to TRBJ1-5; 7 bases match TRBD1. Germline V gives CDR1 KGHDR, CDR2 SFDVKD. With 9 bases clipped from V and 3 bases from J, the junction kept 1 base outside the gene matches. There are 12 residues in the CDR3. The CDR3 DNA reads as TGTGCCACCGGGACAGACAATCAGCCCCAGCATTTT. Its translation: CATGTDNQPQHF.

The chain combines TRBV7-9 with TRBJ1-2; D perhaps matches TRBD1 (6 bases). The CDR3 runs to 14 residues. Per germline, CDR1 SEHNR and CDR2 FQNEAQ (reference sequence). Trimming took off 2 bases at V and 4 bases at J, with 11 bases between the two ends. The CDR3 bases are TGTGCCAGCAGCTTAACTGGACAGCCCTATGGCTACACCTTC. Protein product: CASSLTGQPYGYTF.

The CDR3 here is CATSREGRSYTF. The CDR3 nucleotides read TGTGCCACTTCCAGGGAAGGGCGAAGCTACACCTTC. The genes are TRBV24-1 and TRBJ1-2, with a possible D match to TRBD1 (5 bases). Germline V gives CDR1 KGHDR, CDR2 SFDVKD. The CDR3 totals 12 residues. V gave up 10 bases and J gave up 9 bases, with 17 bases separating them.

The V call is TRBV27, the J call TRBJ1-1; perhaps TRBD1 as D (5 bases). Deletions cut 8 bases from V and 3 bases from J, with 16 bases between. Per the germline V gene, CDR1 is MNHEY and CDR2 is SMNVEV (reference sequence). This CDR3 spans 14 amino acids. The CDR3 sequence: CASWLGVLDTEAFF. DNA for the CDR3: TGTGCCAGCTGGTTAGGGGTATTGGACACTGAAGCTTTCTTT.

CDR3: CATSRIYRGKNEKLFF. CDR3 in DNA: TGTGCCACCAGCAGGATTTACAGGGGGAAGAATGAAAAACTGTTTTTT. The chain is built from TRBV15 and TRBJ1-4, with TRBD1 matching 8 bases. This CDR3 spans 16 amino acids. V lost 3 bases and J lost 5; bases outside the gene matches: 8. Per the germline V gene, CDR1 is LNHNV and CDR2 is YYDKDF (reference sequence).

This chain links TRBV29-1 with TRBJ1-2; D remains ambiguous. CDR3 length: 14 amino acids. V dropped 7 bases and J dropped 0 bases, with 15 bases sitting between them. Per germline, CDR1 SQVTM and CDR2 ANQGSEA. CDR3 DNA sequence: TGCAGCGCGGAAGCGGGGATACCTAACTATGGCTACACCTTC. Amino acid sequence: CSAEAGIPNYGYTF.

The chain joins TRBV6-1 to TRBJ1-5, with TRBD1 as a possible D gene (5 bases). The germline V and J ends were trimmed by 0 bases and 6 bases, with 12 bases remaining between them. CDR3 length: 15 amino acids. Germline assignment: CDR1 MNHNS and CDR2 SASEGT. CDR3 sequence reads: CASSEARWGVQPQHF. The CDR3 nucleotides are TGTGCCAGCAGTGAAGCGAGGTGGGGGGTTCAGCCCCAGCATTTT.

The chain carries TRBV11-3 and TRBJ2-7; TRBD2 matches at 8 bases. Germline-derived CDR1 and CDR2 are SGHNT and YENEEA. The CDR3 consists of 15 residues. Trimming removed 4 bases from V and 5 bases from J; junction bases left unmatched: 10. The CDR3 region has the DNA TGTGCCAGCAGCTCTTCACTAGCGGCTGCCCACGAGCAGTACTTC. Translated: CASSSSLAAAHEQYF.

This chain links TRBV10-3 with TRBJ2-7; 12 bases line up with TRBD1. The V gene end was trimmed by 6 bases and the J gene end by 7 bases; junction bases not matched to a gene: 10. The germline CDR1 and CDR2 sequences are ENHRY and SYGVKD. This CDR3 is built from 15 residues. CDR3 amino acids: CAIRGAGQGASEQYF. CDR3 bases: TGTGCCATCAGGGGGGCGGGACAGGGGGCGAGTGAGCAGTACTTC.

The chain carries TRBV7-9 and TRBJ2-1; D unclear. There are 17 residues in the CDR3. Deletions cut 5 bases from V and 5 bases from J, with 22 bases between. Looked up from germline, CDR1 is SEHNR and CDR2 is FQNEAQ (reference sequence). The CDR3 bases are TGTGCCAGCAGCCCCACCCCCCAGTGGGCAGGAAACAATGAGCAGTTCTTC. This codes for CASSPTPQWAGNNEQFF. The entire variable domain, with the rest obtained from reference TRBV7-9 and TRBJ2-1, is as follows: DTGVSQNPRHKITKRGQNVTFRCDPISEHNRLYWYRQTLGQGPEFLTYFQNEAQLEKSRLLSDRFSAERPKGSFSTLEIQRTEQGDSAMYLCASSPTPQWAGNNEQFFGPGTRLTVL.

The V call is TRBV18, the J call TRBJ1-4; D unresolved. V gave up 2 bases and J gave up 8 bases, with 18 bases separating them. The CDR3 consists of 16 residues. Germline V CDR1 and CDR2: KGHSH, LQKENI. The DNA for the CDR3 is TGTGCCAGCTCACCAATCCGGGGAGATGCGTGGGAAAAACTGTTTTTT. Translating gives CASSPIRGDAWEKLFF.

This clone appeared a single time. J is TRBJ2-5 and V is TRBV11-2; D not certain. V lost 4 bases, J lost 2 bases, and 8 bases lay in between. This CDR3 has 13 residues. From germline, CDR1 is SGHAT and CDR2 FQNNGV. The chain's CDR3 is CASSWWAQETQYF. The CDR3 DNA is TGTGCCAGCAGCTGGTGGGCGCAAGAGACCCAGTACTTC. Full variable domain (rest looked up from reference TRBV11-2 and TRBJ2-5): EAGVAQSPRYKIIEKRQSVAFWCNPISGHATLYWYQQILGQGPKLLIQFQNNGVVDDSQLPKDRFSAERLKGVDSTLKIQPAKLEDSAVYLCASSWWAQETQYFGPGTRLLVL.

This clone has only a few counts. The gene calls are TRBV7-6 and TRBJ2-7; the D gene is possibly TRBD1 (5 bases). Trimming cost V 5 bases and J 5 bases, with 10 bases left between them. Germline V gene lookup returns CDR1 SGHVS and CDR2 FNYEAQ. The CDR3 length is 12 residues. The CDR3: CASSRDRNEQYF. DNA of the CDR3: TGTGCCAGCAGCCGCGACAGAAACGAGCAGTACTTC.

The chain uses TRBV28 and TRBJ1-5, with D unresolved. Germline V gene data show CDR1 as MDHEN and CDR2 as SYDVKM. The germline V and J ends were trimmed by 10 bases and 0 bases, with 4 bases remaining between them. CDR3 length: 11 residues. In DNA form, the CDR3 reads TGTGCCACAAATAGCAATCAGCCCCAGCATTTT. It yields the protein CATNSNQPQHF.

The sample holds a few counts of this clone. V is TRBV3-1 (or the pseudogene TRBV3-2) and J is TRBJ2-3; the match to TRBD2 covers 7 bases. Germline CDR1 and CDR2: LGHDT and YNNKEL (reference sequence). The V segment lost 0 bases and the J segment 6 bases; nucleotides outside the gene matches: 3. The length of the CDR3 is 14 residues. CDR3 loop: CASSQEREWDTQYF. In nucleotides, the CDR3 is TGTGCCAGCAGCCAAGAGCGGGAGTGGGATACGCAGTATTTT.

The chain is built from TRBV7-3 and TRBJ2-1; 8 nucleotides align to TRBD2. With V trimmed by 4 bases and J by 7 bases, 12 bases remained unmatched. There are 16 residues in the CDR3. The V gene's germline CDR1 is SGHTA and CDR2 FQGTGA. The CDR3 is CASSSVGAGGVNEQFF. The CDR3 region has the DNA TGTGCCAGCAGCTCCGTGGGGGCGGGAGGTGTGAATGAGCAGTTCTTC.